The next 28 T cell receptor beta chains were all read from a single sample in a study of blood T cell repertoires in COVID-19. Assay: immunoSEQ multiplex PCR; the TCRdb copy retains only in-frame clones and omits some. The sample has approximately 250,000 clones; approximately 82% are singletons. Source material: PBMCs or T cells enriched from blood (not recorded which). All receptors derive from a man between 35 and 55 years old who had recovered from COVID-19.

This chain joins TRBV7-3 and TRBJ2-3; a possible D gene is TRBD2 (7 bases). The CDR3 sequence is 16 residues long. V shed 4 bases and J shed 6 bases, with 20 bases lying between them. Germline-derived CDR1 and CDR2 are SGHTA and FQGTGA. CDR3 in DNA: TGTGCCAGCAGCTCCAGTTTTGGAGGGGGGGCCGATACGCAGTATTTT. The encoded protein is CASSSSFGGGADTQYF.

CDR3 coding DNA: TGCGCCAGCAGCTTTGCAGGGAGCACAGATACGCAGTATTTT. Its protein product is CASSFAGSTDTQYF. The chain combines TRBV5-1 with TRBJ2-3; possibly TRBD1 for D (5 bases). Germline loops: CDR1 SGHRS, CDR2 YFSETQ. V lost 2 bases and J 0 bases, leaving 7 bases between the germline ends. The length of the CDR3 is 14 residues.

This chain links TRBV6-5 with TRBJ2-7, with TRBD1 as a possible D gene (6 bases). V was shortened by 7 bases and J by 3 bases, with 13 bases between the two germline ends. The CDR3 is made up of 13 amino acids. The germline V gene encodes CDR1 MNHEY and CDR2 SVGAGI. DNA for the CDR3: TGTGCCAGCACCAAAAACAGGGACTACGAGCAGTACTTC. Translation: CASTKNRDYEQYF.

CDR3 amino acids: CASSEVLVYIQYF. The CDR3 DNA is TGTGCCAGCAGTGAAGTACTAGTTTACATTCAGTACTTC. This chain joins TRBV2 and TRBJ2-4, with D possibly being TRBD2 (5 bases). The CDR3 contains 13 residues. The V and J ends lost 1 base and 8 bases respectively, with 9 bases between them. From germline, CDR1 is SNHLY and CDR2 FYNNEI.

The V call is TRBV2, the J call TRBJ1-4, with TRBD1 matching over 7 bases. Looked up from germline, CDR1 is SNHLY and CDR2 is FYNNEI. Losses at the gene ends were 6 bases for V and 8 bases for J; bases not matched to a gene: 3. The CDR3 is 12 residues long. The CDR3 reads CASSRGQEKLFF. CDR3 in DNA: TGTGCCAGCAGCAGGGGACAGGAAAAACTGTTTTTT.

The chain combines TRBV7-3 with TRBJ1-1, with D possibly being TRBD1 (6 bases). The germline V gene encodes CDR1 SGHTA and CDR2 FQGTGA. V lost 3 bases and J 2 bases, leaving 10 bases between the germline ends. This CDR3 spans 14 amino acids. In nucleotides, the CDR3 is TGTGCCAGCAGCTTCAACAGGGATAACACTGAAGCTTTCTTT. Protein sequence: CASSFNRDNTEAFF.

This chain uses TRBV2 with TRBJ2-1; 13 bases are shared with TRBD2. The germline gives CDR1 SNHLY, CDR2 FYNNEI. Trimming cost V 8 bases and J 7 bases; bases outside gene matches: 5. There are 14 residues in the CDR3. The CDR3, as DNA: TGTGCCAGCCACAGGACTAGCGGGAGTAATGAGCAGTTCTTC. The encoded protein is CASHRTSGSNEQFF.

The chain is built from TRBV7-2 and TRBJ1-2, with 8 nucleotides matching TRBD1. The CDR3 has 13 amino acids. V trimming: 5 bases; J trimming: 4 bases; junction bases outside the gene matches: 3. Germline CDR1 reads SGHTA; CDR2 reads FQGNSA. The CDR3 bases are TGTGCCAGCAGCGAAGACAGGGGCTATGGCTACACCTTC. This encodes CASSEDRGYGYTF. The full variable domain, rest sourced from reference TRBV7-2 and TRBJ1-2, is GAGVSQSPSNKVTEKGKDVELRCDPISGHTALYWYRQSLGQGLEFLIYFQGNSAPDKSGLPSDRFSAERTGGSVSTLTIQRTQQEDSAVYLCASSEDRGYGYTFGSGTRLTVV.

The chain recombines TRBV2 with TRBJ1-2; weak D call: TRBD1 (5 bases). CDR3 length: 11 amino acids. The germline V and J ends were trimmed by 11 bases and 5 bases, with 12 bases remaining between them. Germline loops: CDR1 SNHLY, CDR2 FYNNEI. The CDR3, as DNA: TGTGCCGGACAAGACACGTATGGCTACACCTTC. It specifies CAGQDTYGYTF.

This clone has only a few counts. This sequence joins TRBV7-9 and TRBJ2-3, with a tentative D call TRBD2 (6 bases). Germline CDR1 is SEHNR and CDR2 is FQNEAQ (reference sequence). This CDR3 region has 12 residues. V shed 6 bases and J shed 5 bases, with 9 bases lying between them. CDR3 in amino acids: CASREGRDTQYF. CDR3 sequence (DNA): TGTGCCAGCAGGGAGGGGAGAGATACGCAGTATTTT.

The chain links TRBV9 to TRBJ2-7; possible D gene TRBD2, 6 bases. The germline gives CDR1 SGDLS, CDR2 YYNGEE. There are 15 residues in the CDR3. Deletions cut 0 bases from V and 9 bases from J, with 19 bases between. In nucleotides, the CDR3 is TGTGCCAGCAGCGTAGATGGGACTGTAACAGACGGGCAGTACTTC. Encoded protein: CASSVDGTVTDGQYF.

V is TRBV10-3 and J is TRBJ1-4; possible D gene TRBD1, 6 bases. V was cut by 7 bases and J by 3 bases, with 12 bases left in between. The germline gives CDR1 ENHRY, CDR2 SYGVKD. This CDR3 has 14 amino acids. The CDR3 is CAINLQGPNEKLFF. The CDR3 region has the DNA TGTGCCATCAATTTACAGGGACCTAATGAAAAACTGTTTTTT.

The table lists this clone with a count of one. V usage is TRBV7-9 and J usage is TRBJ2-7; D is unresolved. Deletions cut 3 bases from V and 2 bases from J, with 8 bases between. CDR3 length: 13 amino acids. CDR1 is SEHNR, CDR2 FQNEAQ, per germline (reference sequence). Written as DNA, the CDR3 is TGTGCCAGCAGCTTGCACAGAACCTACGAGCAGTACTTC. Protein sequence: CASSLHRTYEQYF. Full variable domain (outside the CDR3, taken from reference TRBV7-9 and TRBJ2-7): DTGVSQNPRHKITKRGQNVTFRCDPISEHNRLYWYRQTLGQGPEFLTYFQNEAQLEKSRLLSDRFSAERPKGSFSTLEIQRTEQGDSAMYLCASSLHRTYEQYFGPGTRLTVT.

The chain joins TRBV9 to TRBJ2-2; D is unclear. The CDR3 has 13 amino acids. Per the germline V gene, CDR1 is SGDLS and CDR2 is YYNGEE. Trimming left V 3 bases short and J 8 bases short, with 11 bases between. CDR3 sequence: CASSAGRAGELFF. CDR3 sequence (DNA): TGTGCCAGCAGCGCCGGAAGAGCGGGGGAGCTGTTTTTT.

This chain joins TRBV4-2 and TRBJ1-2, with 7 positions matching TRBD1. The ends lost 4 bases at V and 3 bases at J; junction bases unmatched: 11. Germline assignment: CDR1 LGHNA and CDR2 YNFKEQ. The CDR3 totals 16 residues. The CDR3 DNA reads TGTGCCAGCAGCCCCAGTAACAGGGGCAGCGACTATGGCTACACCTTC. Residues: CASSPSNRGSDYGYTF.

The chain uses TRBV5-1 and TRBJ1-2; TRBD1 is a possible D gene (6 bases). The CDR3 is 15 residues long. Trimming took 3 bases from V and 3 from J, leaving 15 bases between them. Germline loops: CDR1 SGHRS, CDR2 YFSETQ. The CDR3 sequence is CASSSDSSLHYGYTF. CDR3 nucleotides: TGCGCCAGCAGCTCGGACAGCTCTCTACACTATGGCTACACCTTC.

The chain uses TRBV6-6 and TRBJ2-7, with a possible D match to TRBD1 (5 bases). Per germline, CDR1 MNHNY and CDR2 SVGAGI (reference sequence). V gave up 7 bases and J gave up 7 bases, with 14 bases separating them. CDR3 length: 12 amino acids. The CDR3 DNA follows: TGTGCCAGCACGGACACCGGTGGGGAGCAGTACTTC. It yields the protein CASTDTGGEQYF.

This clone turned up a few times. The rearrangement uses TRBV14 and TRBJ2-3, with D possibly matching TRBD2 (5 bases). Germline loops: CDR1 SGHDN, CDR2 FVKESK. This CDR3 is 17 amino acids long. Trimming took 0 bases from V and 6 from J, leaving 19 bases between them. CDR3 in DNA: TGTGCCAGCAGCCAAGACCGGCCTAGCTTGGGTGCGGATACGCAGTATTTT. It encodes CASSQDRPSLGADTQYF.

This chain joins TRBV2 and TRBJ1-6; the match to TRBD1 covers 8 bases. Germline CDR1 and CDR2: SNHLY and FYNNEI. V was clipped by 3 bases and J by 10 bases; unmatched bases: 14. The length of the CDR3 is 17 residues. The CDR3 loop is CASSDRSWAGGKSPLHF. Here the CDR3 DNA reads TGTGCCAGCAGTGACCGGTCGTGGGCAGGGGGCAAGTCACCCCTCCACTTT.

This clone was found a few times. This chain links TRBV19 with TRBJ1-6; D might be TRBD1 (6 bases). This CDR3 is 16 amino acids long. The germline V gene has CDR1 LNHDA and CDR2 SQIVND (reference sequence). The V end lost 0 bases, the J end lost 8 bases, and 14 bases lay between the germline ends. CDR3 nucleotides: TGTGCCAGTAGTATAGATCCCGGACAGCTGGATTCACCCCTCCACTTT. This codes for CASSIDPGQLDSPLHF.

The rearrangement joins TRBV7-9 to TRBJ1-2, with D perhaps TRBD1 (6 bases). The V and J ends lost 5 bases and 2 bases respectively, with 9 bases between them. The CDR3 is made up of 13 amino acids. Germline assignment: CDR1 SEHNR and CDR2 FQNEAQ (reference sequence). CDR3 coding DNA: TGTGCCAGCAGCCCTGGACAGAACTATGGCTACACCTTC. Residues: CASSPGQNYGYTF.

The chain recombines TRBV28 with TRBJ1-2; D unresolved. The germline V gene encodes CDR1 MDHEN and CDR2 SYDVKM. V lost 1 base and J 5 bases, leaving 14 bases between the germline ends. The CDR3 runs 15 residues. CDR3 DNA sequence: TGTGCCAGCAGTTTATCAACCCCGTCGGGTTATGGCTACACCTTC. It specifies CASSLSTPSGYGYTF.

The V call is TRBV3-1 (or the pseudogene TRBV3-2), the J call TRBJ1-4, with D tentatively TRBD1 (5 bases). Trimming took 3 bases from V and 7 from J, leaving 9 bases between them. CDR3 length: 13 residues. Germline V gene lookup returns CDR1 LGHDT and CDR2 YNNKEL (reference sequence). The CDR3 loop is CASSHRALEKLFF. In nucleotides, the CDR3 is TGTGCCAGCAGCCACAGGGCCCTTGAAAAACTGTTTTTT.

The V gene is TRBV7-9, the J gene TRBJ2-7, with TRBD1 matching 11 bases. With 1 base clipped from V and 5 bases from J, the junction kept 4 bases outside the gene matches. CDR1 and CDR2 (germline): SEHNR, FQNEAQ (reference sequence). The CDR3 runs to 15 residues. CDR3 bases: TGTGCCAGCAGCTTAGGGACAGGGGGCTTCAACGAGCAGTACTTC. This encodes CASSLGTGGFNEQYF.

The rearrangement uses TRBV27 and TRBJ1-3, with D unresolved. Trimming stripped 5 bases from V and 7 bases from J, with 12 bases between. CDR3 length equals 13 residues. Germline V gene data show CDR1 as MNHEY and CDR2 as SMNVEV (reference sequence). The chain's CDR3 is CASSGSTGNTIYF. The CDR3 DNA reads as TGTGCCAGCAGTGGATCTACCGGGAACACCATATATTTT.

The genes are TRBV2 and TRBJ2-5; TRBD1 is a possible D gene (5 bases). Germline V gene lookup returns CDR1 SNHLY and CDR2 FYNNEI. V lost 7 bases and J 2 bases, leaving 11 bases between the germline ends. The CDR3 runs to 13 residues. The CDR3 sequence is CASTKGSQETQYF. As DNA, the CDR3 is TGTGCCAGCACAAAGGGGTCGCAAGAGACCCAGTACTTC.

The chain carries TRBV5-8 and TRBJ2-5, with 10 positions matching TRBD2. This CDR3 is 17 amino acids long. Losses at the gene ends were 0 bases for V and 2 bases for J; bases not matched to a gene: 7. Germline loops: CDR1 SGHTS, CDR2 YDEGEE. The CDR3 reads CASSLGVAGGTQETQYF. CDR3 DNA: TGTGCCAGCAGCTTGGGGGTAGCGGGGGGCACTCAAGAGACCCAGTACTTC.

The gene calls are TRBV15 and TRBJ2-1; 8 nucleotides align to TRBD2. The V segment lost 3 bases and the J segment 7 bases; nucleotides outside the gene matches: 20. Germline loops: CDR1 LNHNV, CDR2 YYDKDF (reference sequence). There are 19 residues in the CDR3. CDR3 coding DNA: TGTGCCACCAGCAGGGATCCCAAATCCCGGGGACTAGTTTATAATGAGCAGTTCTTC. This gives the protein CATSRDPKSRGLVYNEQFF.